A selection of T cell receptor beta chains follows, all from one sample in a study of long-term antiretroviral therapy in people with HIV. Method: immunoSEQ multiplex PCR; TCRdb's copy keeps in-frame clones and lacks some. The sample has approximately 11,000 clones, under 80% seen once. The material sequenced was unsorted PBMCs, taken at the start of antiretroviral therapy, before treatment. Source of these receptors: a man aged 25 to 45 with HIV. The CDR3 runs from the conserved cysteine through the conserved F or W. The D gene is left open where the match is weak. Some rows have no size entry. The others give once, few or many, or a class for an expanded clone.

d_call	clone_size	v_call	j_call	cdr3_aa	cdr3_nt
NA	NA	TRBV30	TRBJ2-7	CAWTPMGREQYF	TGTGCCTGGACCCCCATGGGGCGCGAGCAGTACTTC
NA	NA	TRBV27	TRBJ2-7	CASSLAGTHYEQYF	TGTGCCAGCAGTTTGGCCGGGACGCACTACGAGCAGTACTTC
TRBD2	NA	TRBV9	TRBJ2-1	CASSVAGLAVTDEQFF	TGTGCCAGCAGCGTAGCCGGACTAGCGGTTACGGATGAGCAGTTCTTC
TRBD2	NA	TRBV6-5	TRBJ2-1	CASRGSGGPNGEQFF	TGTGCCAGCAGAGGTAGCGGGGGCCCAAATGGTGAGCAGTTCTTC
TRBD2	few	TRBV15	TRBJ2-1	CATSRDPAGDNEQFF	TGTGCCACCAGCAGAGATCCAGCGGGGGACAATGAGCAGTTCTTC
TRBD1	medium-sized	TRBV2	TRBJ2-2	CASSGGQGQDTGELFF	TGTGCCAGCAGTGGGGGACAGGGTCAAGACACCGGGGAGCTGTTTTTT
NA	NA	TRBV6-5	TRBJ2-7	CASSYSKLRGPYEQYF	TGTGCCAGCAGTTACTCGAAGTTGCGGGGGCCCTACGAGCAGTACTTC
NA	NA	TRBV5-1	TRBJ2-1	CASSPGGIGTEHNEQFF	TGCGCCAGCAGCCCTGGGGGGATCGGGACAGAACACAATGAGCAGTTCTTC
NA	NA	TRBV5-6	TRBJ2-1	CASSPDSNEQFF	TGTGCCAGCAGCCCGGACAGCAATGAGCAGTTCTTC
NA	NA	TRBV5-1	TRBJ1-6	CASSPRVGDNSPLHF	TGCGCCAGCAGCCCGCGGGTGGGGGATAATTCACCCCTCCACTTT
TRBD1	NA	TRBV11-2	TRBJ2-5	CASSLGDRGLETQYF	TGTGCCAGCAGCTTAGGTGACAGGGGGCTGGAGACCCAGTACTTC
TRBD1	NA	TRBV18	TRBJ2-5	CASSPGQQETQYF	TGTGCCAGCTCACCGGGACAGCAAGAGACCCAGTACTTC
NA	NA	TRBV19	TRBJ1-1	CATTGISGYTEAFF	TGTGCCACCACAGGGATTTCCGGGTACACTGAAGCTTTCTTT
TRBD2	NA	TRBV4-1	TRBJ2-7	CASSQDRASGIVYEQYF	TGCGCCAGCAGCCAAGATCGGGCTAGCGGGATCGTCTACGAGCAGTACTTC
NA	NA	TRBV5-6	TRBJ1-6	CASSLGLGGSPLHF	TGTGCCAGCAGCTTGGGACTGGGAGGTTCACCCCTCCACTTT
TRBD1	few	TRBV30	TRBJ1-5	CAWEAGTGLEPQHF	TGTGCCTGGGAAGCCGGGACAGGGTTAGAGCCCCAGCATTTT
NA	few	TRBV4-2	TRBJ2-2	CASSQEVGQTLNTGELFF	TGTGCCAGCAGCCAAGAGGTAGGACAGACTCTCAACACCGGGGAGCTGTTTTTT
TRBD1	NA	TRBV6-5	TRBJ1-1	CASMWDRGNTEAFF	TGTGCCAGCATGTGGGACAGAGGGAACACTGAAGCTTTCTTT